This TCR beta chain was captured by sequencing in a study of T cell responses to AZD1222 COVID-19 vaccine. Profiling relied on immunoSEQ multiplex PCR, and the TCRdb table lists in-frame clones only, not all of them. The table lists over 100,000 clones, around 90% of them singletons. J lost 1 base, V lost 7 bases, and 8 bases had no gene match. The CDR3 loop spans 16 amino acids. The rearrangement joins TRBV23-1 to TRBJ1-4, with 8 nucleotides matching TRBD1. TRBV23-1 is recorded as an ORF, its role being uncertain. Sequenced material: peripheral blood, taken 28 days after the second AZD1222 dose. The sequence derives from an adult who received the AZD1222 COVID-19 vaccine. Here the CDR3 reads CASTSSRGQTNEKLFF. The DNA of the CDR3 is TGCGCCAGCACCTCCTCCAGGGGGCAAACTAATGAAAAACTGTTTTTT.